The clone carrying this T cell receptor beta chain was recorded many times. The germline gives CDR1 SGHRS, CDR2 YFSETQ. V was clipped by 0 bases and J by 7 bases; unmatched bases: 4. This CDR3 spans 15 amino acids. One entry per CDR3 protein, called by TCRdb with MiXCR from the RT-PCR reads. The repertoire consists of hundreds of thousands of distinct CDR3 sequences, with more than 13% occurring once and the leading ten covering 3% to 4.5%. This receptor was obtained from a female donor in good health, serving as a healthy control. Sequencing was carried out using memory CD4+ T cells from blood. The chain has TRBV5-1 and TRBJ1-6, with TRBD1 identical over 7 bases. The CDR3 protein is CASSLVRGGNSPLHF. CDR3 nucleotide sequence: TGCGCCAGCAGCTTGGTGAGAGGGGGCAATTCACCCCTCCACTTT.